This T cell receptor beta chain is from a study of T cell changes during pregnancy in multiple sclerosis. The CDR3 loop spans 13 amino acids. Germline V lookup: CDR1 SGHDT, CDR2 YYEEEE. Trimming shortened V by 7 bases and J by 1 base, and 11 bases separated the two germline ends. Sequenced by immunoSEQ multiplex PCR; TCRdb stores in-frame clones only, minus some. Among 49,000 or so clones listed, nearly 95% were seen once. This receptor was taken from a female donor with multiple sclerosis, enrolled in a pregnancy study. The chain couples TRBV5-6 to TRBJ1-2; perhaps TRBD1 as D (5 bases). Material: peripheral blood, obtained in the third trimester of pregnancy. This chain's CDR3 is CASQRQNNYGYTF. As DNA, the CDR3 is TGTGCCAGCCAGAGACAGAATAACTATGGCTACACCTTC.